Below are 8 T cell receptor beta chains sequenced from a single sample in a study of OX40 agonist ivuxolimab in advanced cancers. Only in-frame clones appear in the TCRdb table, and some are missing; sequencing was by immunoSEQ multiplex PCR. The sample gives 65,000 to 85,000 clones, around 85% of which show up once; less than 2.5% is in the top ten. This specimen consisted of CD4+ or CD8+ T cells sorted from blood, obtained in a trial of the OX40 agonist ivuxolimab. These receptor sequences come from an adult with an advanced solid tumor such as melanoma, head and neck, liver or kidney cancer.

The chain is built from TRBV5-1 and TRBJ2-7; D is unresolved. Germline V gene data show CDR1 as SGHRS and CDR2 as YFSETQ. The CDR3 runs 14 residues. The V and J ends lost 4 bases and 0 bases respectively, with 11 bases between them. CDR3 bases: TGCGCCAGCAGCGAGGTAGTGGACTCCTACGAGCAGTACTTC. It codes for CASSEVVDSYEQYF. The whole variable domain, filled in from reference TRBV5-1 and TRBJ2-7, reads KAGVTQTPRYLIKTRGQQVTLSCSPISGHRSVSWYQQTPGQGLQFLFEYFSETQRNKGNFPGRFSGRQFSNSRSEMNVSTLELGDSALYLCASSEVVDSYEQYFGPGTRLTVT.

The chain is built from TRBV7-2 and TRBJ1-6, with 7 nucleotides matching TRBD1. J was trimmed by 0 bases and V by 1 base; bases with no gene match: 9. This CDR3 spans 19 amino acids. Germline V lookup: CDR1 SGHTA, CDR2 FQGNSA. The CDR3 sequence: CASSLVGRGASSYNSPLHF. CDR3 coding DNA: TGTGCCAGCAGCTTAGTCGGCAGGGGGGCAAGCTCCTATAATTCACCCCTCCACTTT. The full variable domain, with the rest looked up from reference TRBV7-2 and TRBJ1-6, is GAGVSQSPSNKVTEKGKDVELRCDPISGHTALYWYRQSLGQGLEFLIYFQGNSAPDKSGLPSDRFSAERTGGSVSTLTIQRTQQEDSAVYLCASSLVGRGASSYNSPLHFGNGTRLTVT.

This clone was seen only once. The gene calls are TRBV6-5 and TRBJ2-7; 8 nucleotides line up with TRBD1. The CDR3 covers 12 residues. From germline, CDR1 is MNHEY and CDR2 SVGAGI. The V and J ends lost 4 bases and 7 bases, in that order; junction bases with no gene match: 3. DNA for the CDR3: TGTGCCAGCAGTTCCAGGGGGCGAGAGCAGTACTTC. It yields the protein CASSSRGREQYF.

This clone was seen just once. This sequence joins TRBV5-6 and TRBJ2-4; 7 bases map to TRBD1. J was trimmed by 1 base and V by 0 bases; bases with no gene match: 1. From germline, CDR1 is SGHDT and CDR2 YYEEEE. The CDR3 spans 15 residues. The CDR3 bases are TGTGCCAGCAGCTTGGGACAGGGCGCCAAAAACATTCAGTACTTC. Its translation: CASSLGQGAKNIQYF.

This chain links TRBV4-3 with TRBJ2-1; D uncertain. Trimming shortened V by 5 bases and J by 7 bases, and 15 bases separated the two germline ends. CDR1 is LGHNA and CDR2 is YSLEER in the germline V gene. The CDR3 is 14 residues long. CDR3 sequence: CASSFLGVRNEQFF. The CDR3 DNA follows: TGCGCCAGCAGCTTTCTAGGTGTTCGGAATGAGCAGTTCTTC.

The rearrangement links TRBV2 to TRBJ2-5, with D perhaps TRBD1 or TRBD2 (5 bases each). The DNA end favors TRBJ2-7, so the J call may be wrong. CDR3 length equals 14 residues. Germline loops: CDR1 SNHLY, CDR2 FYNNEI. The CDR3 reads CATRSAGTTYEQYF. The DNA of the CDR3 is TGTGCCACCCGATCGGCAGGGACGACCTACGAGCAGTACTTC.

The V call is TRBV20-1, the J call TRBJ2-7; D unclear. Looked up from germline, CDR1 is DFQATT and CDR2 is SNEGSKA (reference sequence). With 6 bases removed from V and 2 bases from J, the gap between germline ends came to 8 bases. The CDR3 contains 11 residues. Here the CDR3 reads CSAPVAYEQYF. CDR3 nucleotide sequence: TGCAGTGCGCCGGTTGCCTACGAGCAGTACTTC.

This clone was counted a single time. This rearrangement joins TRBV29-1 to TRBJ2-2; tentative D call: TRBD2 (6 bases). V lost 6 bases and J lost 0, with 17 bases in between. The germline CDR1 and CDR2 sequences are SQVTM and ANQGSEA. The CDR3 covers 16 residues. CDR3 DNA sequence: TGCAGCGTCGCTTTCCCGGGACTTACGAACACCGGGGAGCTGTTTTTT. It translates to CSVAFPGLTNTGELFF.